The 32 T cell receptor beta chains below come from one sample, sequenced in a study of blood T cell repertoires in COVID-19. TCRdb's copy holds only in-frame clones and misses some; the assay was immunoSEQ multiplex PCR. The data contain 200,000 to 250,000 clones, 84% of them singletons. Sequenced input: peripheral blood. The receptors originated from a woman aged 80 or over with active or convalescent COVID-19.

The chain couples TRBV6-2 or TRBV6-3 to TRBJ2-3; TRBD2 is a possible D gene (6 bases). Germline V gene lookup returns CDR1 MNHEY and CDR2 SVGEGT. The germline V and J ends were trimmed by 5 bases and 5 bases, with 20 bases remaining between them. The CDR3 sequence is 16 residues long. This chain's CDR3 is CASSPPGAGREDTQYF. CDR3 in DNA: TGTGCCAGCAGTCCCCCTGGGGCGGGGCGGGAAGATACGCAGTATTTT.

V is TRBV10-3 and J is TRBJ2-5; 7 bases map to TRBD1. This CDR3 is built from 12 residues. Germline loops: CDR1 ENHRY, CDR2 SYGVKD. J lost 5 bases, V lost 8 bases, and 5 bases had no gene match. The CDR3 protein is CAIAGQEETQYF. The DNA for the CDR3 is TGTGCCATCGCAGGACAGGAGGAGACCCAGTACTTC.

V and J are TRBV10-3 and TRBJ2-3; no clear D. V lost 10 bases and J 1 base, leaving 12 bases between the germline ends. Germline V gene data show CDR1 as ENHRY and CDR2 as SYGVKD. This CDR3 comprises 13 residues. For the CDR3, the DNA is TGTGCCACTTGGTTCACAGGCACAGATACGCAGTATTTT. Translating it yields CATWFTGTDTQYF.

This clone was counted only a few times. This chain joins TRBV20-1 and TRBJ1-6; the D gene is possibly TRBD1 (5 bases). With 4 bases removed from V and 7 bases from J, the gap between germline ends came to 5 bases. Germline loops: CDR1 DFQATT, CDR2 SNEGSKA (reference sequence). This CDR3 is built from 11 residues. CDR3 in amino acids: CSAKGNSPLHF. In DNA, the CDR3 is TGCAGTGCTAAGGGGAATTCACCCCTCCACTTT.

The rearrangement joins TRBV2 to TRBJ1-3; TRBD1 matches 7 bases. The CDR3 runs to 14 residues. CDR1 and CDR2 from the germline V gene are SNHLY and FYNNEI. Trimming cost V 7 bases and J 2 bases; bases outside gene matches: 5. This CDR3 reads CASTWTGAGNTIYF. CDR3 nucleotide sequence: TGTGCCAGCACCTGGACAGGTGCTGGAAACACCATATATTTT.

The chain combines TRBV6-1 with TRBJ2-7, with 11 nucleotides matching TRBD1. V was pared by 1 base and J by 2 bases, with 4 bases of the junction left unmatched. Germline assignment: CDR1 MNHNS and CDR2 SASEGT. The CDR3 length is 16 residues. The CDR3 DNA sequence: TGTGCCAGCAGTGAAGTTGGGGGACAGGGGGCCTACGAGCAGTACTTC. It translates to CASSEVGGQGAYEQYF.

Only a few counts were recorded for this clone. The chain combines TRBV19 with TRBJ1-6; D is unresolved. The ends were cut back, 5 bases at V and 0 bases at J, with 11 bases in the middle. Germline loops: CDR1 LNHDA, CDR2 SQIVND (reference sequence). The CDR3 covers 16 residues. For the CDR3, the DNA is TGTGCCAGTAGTCAGGATCGAAGCTCCTATAATTCACCCCTCCACTTT. Its translation: CASSQDRSSYNSPLHF.

The chain joins TRBV7-9 to TRBJ2-7, with D possibly being TRBD2 (6 bases). The CDR3 loop spans 13 amino acids. Looked up from germline, CDR1 is SEHNR and CDR2 is FQNEAQ (reference sequence). V gave up 0 bases and J gave up 6 bases, with 9 bases separating them. CDR3 sequence: CASSLAGRGEQYF. The CDR3 bases are TGTGCCAGCAGCTTAGCTGGGCGGGGCGAGCAGTACTTC.

This chain joins TRBV10-3 and TRBJ2-5; possible D gene TRBD1, 6 bases. Germline V gives CDR1 ENHRY, CDR2 SYGVKD. CDR3 length equals 14 residues. V was pared by 5 bases and J by 1 base, with 11 bases between. The CDR3 sequence is CAISTGQSQETQYF. CDR3 in DNA: TGTGCCATCAGTACTGGACAGTCCCAAGAGACCCAGTACTTC.

The V call is TRBV6-5, the J call TRBJ2-2, with D possibly matching TRBD1 (5 bases). The CDR3 is 15 amino acids. The germline V gene has CDR1 MNHEY and CDR2 SVGAGI. V dropped 6 bases and J dropped 2 bases, with 13 bases sitting between them. Written as DNA, the CDR3 is TGTGCCAGCAGGACCTCCCGGACAAACACCGGGGAGCTGTTTTTT. Its translation: CASRTSRTNTGELFF.

The chain joins TRBV5-4 to TRBJ1-1; no definite D call. Germline CDR1 SGHNT, CDR2 YYREEE (reference sequence). The CDR3 is 14 amino acids. V was shortened by 5 bases and J by 0 bases, with 11 bases between the two germline ends. This CDR3 is CASRSTLMNTEAFF. In nucleotides, the CDR3 is TGTGCCAGCAGATCGACATTAATGAACACTGAAGCTTTCTTT.

The chain couples TRBV7-2 to TRBJ2-3; D is undetermined. CDR3 length equals 13 residues. Germline CDR1 is SGHTA and CDR2 is FQGNSA. Trimming left V 5 bases short and J 6 bases short, with 12 bases between. This CDR3 reads CASSPSSADTQYF. Here the CDR3 DNA reads TGTGCCAGCAGCCCCTCTAGTGCGGATACGCAGTATTTT.

The chain combines TRBV7-2 with TRBJ1-6; 11 bases agree with TRBD1. The trim removed 3 bases at V and 10 bases at J, leaving 5 bases unmatched. The germline V gene encodes CDR1 SGHTA and CDR2 FQGNSA. This CDR3 spans 15 amino acids. In nucleotides, the CDR3 is TGTGCCAGCAGCTTTCCGGACAGGGGGCAATCACCCCTCCACTTT. Protein: CASSFPDRGQSPLHF.

The rearrangement joins TRBV5-1 to TRBJ2-2, with D uncertain. CDR3 size: 15 residues. V lost 0 bases and J lost 6, with 12 bases in between. CDR1 is SGHRS and CDR2 is YFSETQ in the germline V gene. CDR3 residues: CASSLDGSPAGELFF. In DNA, the CDR3 is TGCGCCAGCAGCTTGGATGGCAGTCCCGCCGGGGAGCTGTTTTTT.

The chain combines TRBV11-2 with TRBJ2-7, with TRBD2 identical over 8 bases. The V segment lost 3 bases and the J segment 4 bases; nucleotides outside the gene matches: 8. Germline V gene data show CDR1 as SGHAT and CDR2 as FQNNGV. This CDR3 contains 15 residues. The CDR3: CASSLSRGGWYEQYF. As DNA, the CDR3 is TGTGCCAGCAGCTTGTCGCGCGGGGGGTGGTACGAGCAGTACTTC.

The chain recombines TRBV9 with TRBJ2-1; 10 bases match TRBD2. Germline V gene lookup returns CDR1 SGDLS and CDR2 YYNGEE. CDR3 size: 16 residues. V gave up 4 bases and J gave up 5 bases; unmatched junction bases: 9. The CDR3 region is CASSPLAGVLHNEQFF. CDR3 nucleotide sequence: TGTGCCAGCAGCCCCCTAGCGGGAGTTTTACACAATGAGCAGTTCTTC.

This clone has just one count. J is TRBJ1-6 and V is TRBV15, with no clear D. Trimming took 5 bases from V and 2 from J, leaving 16 bases between them. This CDR3 has 17 residues. The germline gives CDR1 LNHNV, CDR2 YYDKDF (reference sequence). In DNA, the CDR3 is TGTGCCACCAGCCCTTGGCCGGGGTCTACCTATAATTCACCCCTCCACTTT. Amino acids: CATSPWPGSTYNSPLHF. The whole variable domain, filled in from reference TRBV15 and TRBJ1-6, reads DAMVIQNPRYQVTQFGKPVTLSCSQTLNHNVMYWYQQKSSQAPKLLFHYYDKDFNNEADTPDNFQSRRPNTSFCFLDIRSPGLGDTAMYLCATSPWPGSTYNSPLHFGNGTRLTVT.

This chain joins TRBV9 and TRBJ2-3; 11 nucleotides match TRBD2. V lost 4 bases, J lost 3 bases, and 10 bases stayed unmatched. CDR1 is SGDLS and CDR2 is YYNGEE in the germline V gene. CDR3 length: 17 amino acids. Written as DNA, the CDR3 is TGTGCCAGCAGCCCGCGCCCGGGACTAGCGGAAACAGATACGCAGTATTTT. Protein sequence: CASSPRPGLAETDTQYF.

The V call is TRBV5-1, the J call TRBJ2-1; TRBD1 matches at 7 bases. The CDR3 spans 15 residues. Trimming cost V 6 bases and J 0 bases; bases outside gene matches: 6. Per the germline V gene, CDR1 is SGHRS and CDR2 is YFSETQ. For the CDR3, the DNA is TGCGCCAGCAAGACAGGGACAGCCTCCTACAATGAGCAGTTCTTC. This sequence encodes CASKTGTASYNEQFF.

In its sample, this clone was seen once. The rearrangement uses TRBV19 and TRBJ2-3; 8 nucleotides line up with TRBD2. The CDR3 has 17 amino acids. Trimming removed 1 base from V and 0 bases from J; junction bases left unmatched: 6. Germline-derived CDR1 and CDR2 are LNHDA and SQIVND (reference sequence). The chain's CDR3 is CASSIVGGGPSTDTQYF. The CDR3 nucleotides are TGTGCCAGTAGTATAGTCGGGGGGGGCCCTAGCACAGATACGCAGTATTTT.

The rearrangement links TRBV30 to TRBJ2-3, with 8 bases lining up with TRBD2. The CDR3 covers 14 residues. V lost 3 bases and J lost 6; bases outside the gene matches: 8. The germline V gene has CDR1 GTSNPN and CDR2 SVGIG (reference sequence). The CDR3 is CAWRTGGLPDTQYF. In DNA, the CDR3 is TGTGCCTGGAGGACGGGGGGGCTCCCGGATACGCAGTATTTT.

The rearrangement links TRBV14 to TRBJ1-2; 10 bases line up with TRBD1. Germline V gene sequence: CDR1 SGHDN, CDR2 FVKESK. The CDR3 sequence is 13 residues long. V was clipped by 6 bases and J by 4 bases; unmatched bases: 2. The CDR3 DNA reads as TGTGCCAGCAGTCGGACAGGGGGCTATGGCTACACCTTC. Its protein product is CASSRTGGYGYTF.

The rearrangement joins TRBV7-8 to TRBJ2-7; TRBD2 aligns across 10 bases. Germline CDR1 SGHVS, CDR2 FQNEAQ. The J segment lost 4 bases and the V segment lost 3 bases, leaving 6 bases of the junction unmatched. The CDR3 is 15 residues long. The chain's CDR3 is CASSFLASGSYEQYF. The CDR3, as DNA: TGTGCCAGCAGCTTTCTAGCTAGCGGGAGTTACGAGCAGTACTTC.

The chain couples TRBV6-5 to TRBJ2-1; 12 bases fit TRBD2. The CDR3 runs to 14 residues. J was trimmed by 7 bases and V by 7 bases; bases with no gene match: 5. Looked up from germline, CDR1 is MNHEY and CDR2 is SVGAGI. CDR3 region: CASKRLAGENEQFF. CDR3 sequence (DNA): TGTGCCAGCAAACGACTAGCGGGAGAGAATGAGCAGTTCTTC.

The chain employs TRBV5-1 and TRBJ2-7; 8 bases match TRBD1. V was clipped by 8 bases and J by 0 bases; unmatched bases: 7. The CDR3 contains 14 residues. Germline values: CDR1 SGHRS, CDR2 YFSETQ. CDR3 amino acids: CASRRQGSSYEQYF. The CDR3 region has the DNA TGCGCCAGTCGGAGACAGGGGAGCTCCTACGAGCAGTACTTC.

This chain joins TRBV5-5 and TRBJ1-5, with 11 bases lining up with TRBD1. V dropped 4 bases and J dropped 6; count of bases not matched to a gene: 12. The CDR3 loop spans 17 amino acids. Looked up from germline, CDR1 is SGHKS and CDR2 is YYEKEE (reference sequence). The chain's CDR3 is CASSTLPFGTGGQPQHF. The CDR3 DNA sequence: TGTGCCAGCAGCACCCTCCCGTTTGGGACAGGGGGTCAGCCCCAGCATTTT. The full variable domain, completed using reference TRBV5-5 and TRBJ1-5, is DAGVTQSPTHLIKTRGQQVTLRCSPISGHKSVSWYQQVLGQGPQFIFQYYEKEERGRGNFPDRFSARQFPNYSSELNVNALLLGDSALYLCASSTLPFGTGGQPQHFGDGTRLSIL.

The V call is TRBV5-4, the J call TRBJ2-3, with a possible D match to TRBD2 (7 bases). V lost 4 bases and J 2 bases, leaving 17 bases between the germline ends. The CDR3 loop spans 16 amino acids. The germline gives CDR1 SGHNT, CDR2 YYREEE (reference sequence). CDR3 region: CASSPGGPLSTDTQYF. CDR3 nucleotides: TGTGCCAGCAGCCCCGGGGGGCCGTTATCCACAGATACGCAGTATTTT.

This chain links TRBV5-6 with TRBJ1-2; 7 nucleotides align to TRBD1. With 0 bases clipped from V and 7 bases from J, the junction kept 6 bases outside the gene matches. There are 14 residues in the CDR3. The V gene's germline CDR1 is SGHDT and CDR2 YYEEEE. The CDR3 protein is CASSLDRGVGGYTF. The CDR3, as DNA: TGTGCCAGCAGCTTGGACAGGGGTGTCGGTGGCTACACCTTC.

The chain employs TRBV7-2 and TRBJ1-2; D possibly corresponds to TRBD1 (5 bases). CDR3 length: 14 residues. V lost 5 bases to trimming and J lost 3 bases, with 13 bases between them. Germline V gene data show CDR1 as SGHTA and CDR2 as FQGNSA. CDR3 DNA: TGTGCCAGCAGCCGCGGGACCGATTACTATGGCTACACCTTC. Protein: CASSRGTDYYGYTF.

The V and J genes are TRBV5-1 and TRBJ2-7; 10 bases match TRBD2. The CDR3 contains 16 residues. Germline CDR1 reads SGHRS; CDR2 reads YFSETQ. V was pared by 0 bases and J by 0 bases, with 3 bases of the junction left unmatched. The CDR3 sequence is CASSLASSGSSYEQYF. The CDR3 nucleotides are TGCGCCAGCAGCTTGGCTTCTAGCGGGAGCTCCTACGAGCAGTACTTC.

This clone was seen more than once but under ten times. The CDR3 DNA reads as TGTGCCAGCAGCTTAGCTCAGGGACAGGTAAAGACCTACGAGCAGTACTTC. Translating it yields CASSLAQGQVKTYEQYF. This chain links TRBV7-2 with TRBJ2-7, with TRBD1 matching 8 bases. This CDR3 contains 17 residues. Germline V gives CDR1 SGHTA, CDR2 FQGNSA. V trimming: 0 bases; J trimming: 2 bases; junction bases outside the gene matches: 9.

The gene calls are TRBV18 and TRBJ1-1, with D unresolved. Germline CDR1 is KGHSH and CDR2 is LQKENI. The CDR3 length is 14 residues. Trimming pared 3 bases from V and 1 base from J, leaving 9 bases between. Written as DNA, the CDR3 is TGTGCCAGCTCACCGTACGCGGGGAACACTGAAGCTTTCTTT. Its translation is CASSPYAGNTEAFF.